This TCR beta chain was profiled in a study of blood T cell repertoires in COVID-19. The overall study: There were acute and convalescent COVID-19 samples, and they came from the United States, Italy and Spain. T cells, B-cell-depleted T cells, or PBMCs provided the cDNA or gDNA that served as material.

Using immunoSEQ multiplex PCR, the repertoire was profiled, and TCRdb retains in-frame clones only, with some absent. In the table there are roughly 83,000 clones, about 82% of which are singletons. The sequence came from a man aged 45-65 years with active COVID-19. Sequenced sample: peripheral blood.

CDR3 nucleotides: TGCGCCAGCAGCCCGACCCCGACAGGCCAGTCGGGGCAGTTCTTC. Protein: CASSPTPTGQSGQFF. The gene calls are TRBV5-1 and TRBJ2-1, with D possibly being TRBD1 (6 bases). V gave up 4 bases and J gave up 12 bases, with 23 bases separating them. Germline CDR1 reads SGHRS; CDR2 reads YFSETQ. The CDR3 is made up of 15 amino acids.